The table lists the clone carrying this TCR beta chain with a count of one. Compared with germline, one end of the junction differs, possibly owing to a read error. This sample's RNA came from whole unsorted tissue. Three rounds of nested PCR, following a modified ARM-PCR protocol, produced the TCRbeta library. TCRdb reprocessed the multiplex PCR reads with MiXCR, giving one entry per CDR3 protein. The repertoire holds about 80,000 distinct CDR3 sequences, with approximately 79% as singletons. The sample belongs to a study of tumor and adjacent non-tumor tissue in lung cancer. The CDR3 runs to 17 residues. CDR1 MGHRA and CDR2 YSYEKL come from the germline V gene.

The sample was lung tumor tissue. This receptor was taken from a woman aged 45-60 years with non-small cell lung cancer. The rearrangement links TRBV4-1 to TRBJ2-4; D possibly matches TRBD1 or TRBD2 (5 bases each). CDR3 sequence: CASNQLLRDSQADIQYF. The CDR3, as DNA: TGCGCCAGCAACCAATTGCTTAGAGACAGCCAAGCGGACATTCAGTACTTC.